Described below is a single TCR beta chain sequence and its context. The data are from a study of blood T cell repertoires in COVID-19. Across the whole study: From T cells, B-cell-depleted T cells, or PBMCs came the material, which was cDNA or gDNA.

Method: immunoSEQ multiplex PCR; TCRdb's copy keeps in-frame clones and lacks some. In the table there are approximately 140,000 clones, roughly 85% of which are singletons. The CDR3 consists of 14 residues. V gave up 5 bases and J gave up 6 bases; unmatched junction bases: 6. The germline CDR1 and CDR2 sequences are SGHKS and YYEKEE (reference sequence). The source material was peripheral blood. The genes are TRBV5-5 and TRBJ2-7; 12 bases are a match to TRBD2. The receptor comes from a man aged 60-69 years with acute or convalescent COVID-19. CDR3 sequence: CASRRTSGIAEQYF. The CDR3 region has the DNA TGTGCCAGCAGACGGACTAGCGGGATTGCCGAGCAGTACTTC.